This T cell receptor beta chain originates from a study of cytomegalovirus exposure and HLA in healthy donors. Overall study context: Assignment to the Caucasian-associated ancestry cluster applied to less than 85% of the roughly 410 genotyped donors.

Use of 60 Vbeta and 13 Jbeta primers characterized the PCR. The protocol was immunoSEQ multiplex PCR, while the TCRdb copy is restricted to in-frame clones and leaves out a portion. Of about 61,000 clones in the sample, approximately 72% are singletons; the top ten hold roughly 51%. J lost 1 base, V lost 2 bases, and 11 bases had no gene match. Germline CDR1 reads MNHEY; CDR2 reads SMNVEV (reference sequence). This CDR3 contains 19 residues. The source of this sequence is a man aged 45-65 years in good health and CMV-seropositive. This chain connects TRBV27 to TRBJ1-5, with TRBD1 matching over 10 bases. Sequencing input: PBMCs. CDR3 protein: CASSLRPGTGVRSNQPQHF. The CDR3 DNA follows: TGTGCCAGCAGTTTACGTCCCGGGACAGGGGTCCGCAGCAATCAGCCCCAGCATTTT.